This T cell receptor (beta chain) emerged from a study of beta chain features in type 1 diabetes. Investigators reverse transcribed all isolated RNA, so they sequenced expressed TCRB transcripts. Assay used: immunoSEQ multiplex PCR; TCRdb lists only in-frame clones, some missing. The repertoire includes more than 130,000 clones, 6.9% of them detected once, and 1.4% sits in the top ten. This clone was seen a handful of times. V lost 5 bases, J lost 3 bases, and 13 bases lay in between. Germline V CDR1 and CDR2: MNHNY, SVGAGI (reference sequence). The CDR3 length is 14 residues. The receptor comes from a woman in her twenties or thirties in good health. The chain has TRBV6-6 and TRBJ1-1; D unclear. The sample consisted of central memory CD4+ T cells from blood. The CDR3 region has the DNA TGTGCCAGCAGTACCTACGAGGGTTACACTGAAGCTTTCTTT. This gives the protein CASSTYEGYTEAFF.